This T cell receptor (beta chain) emerged from a study of OX40 agonist ivuxolimab in advanced cancers. This clone turned up a few times. Clones were sequenced by immunoSEQ multiplex PCR, and TCRdb holds only the in-frame ones, with some missing. The sample holds about 68,000 clones, more than 70% seen once. Germline-derived CDR1 and CDR2 are LGHNA and YSLEER. The CDR3 has 17 amino acids. The ends were cut back, 3 bases at V and 0 bases at J, with 15 bases in the middle. The sequenced sample was CD4+ or CD8+ T cells sorted from blood, obtained in a trial of the OX40 agonist ivuxolimab. The TCR originated in an adult with an advanced solid tumor such as melanoma, head and neck, liver or kidney cancer. V is TRBV4-3 and J is TRBJ2-4; weak D call: TRBD1 (6 bases). CDR3 sequence (DNA): TGCGCCAGCAGCCAGGCCCCGACAGGTATAGCCAAAAACATTCAGTACTTC. It encodes CASSQAPTGIAKNIQYF.